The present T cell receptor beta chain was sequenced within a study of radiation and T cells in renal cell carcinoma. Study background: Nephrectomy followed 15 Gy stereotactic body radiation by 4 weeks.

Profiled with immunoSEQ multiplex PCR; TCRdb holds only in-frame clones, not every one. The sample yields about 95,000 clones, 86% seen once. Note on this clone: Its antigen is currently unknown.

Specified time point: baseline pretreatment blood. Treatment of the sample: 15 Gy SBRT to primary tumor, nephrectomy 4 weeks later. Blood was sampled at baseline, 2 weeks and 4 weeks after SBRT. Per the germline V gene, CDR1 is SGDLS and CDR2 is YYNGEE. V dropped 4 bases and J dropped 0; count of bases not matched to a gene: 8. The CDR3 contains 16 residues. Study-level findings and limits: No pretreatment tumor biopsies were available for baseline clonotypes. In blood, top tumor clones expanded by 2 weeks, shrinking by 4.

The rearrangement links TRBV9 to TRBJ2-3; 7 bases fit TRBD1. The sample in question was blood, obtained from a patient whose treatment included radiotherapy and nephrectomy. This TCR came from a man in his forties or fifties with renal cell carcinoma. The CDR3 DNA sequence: TGTGCCAGCAGCCCCCGGGACAGCTCAAGCACAGATACGCAGTATTTT. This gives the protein CASSPRDSSSTDTQYF.